The source of this T cell receptor (beta chain) is a study of T cells after yellow fever vaccination. Regarding the study as a whole: Boosting was followed by the reappearance of most primary-vaccination clones (less than 98% CD4, under 90% CD8). Abundant clonotypes (contaminants from the bulk population) could be present in FACS-sorted repertoires.

The TCR cDNA carried a universal primer site and UMIs from 5'RACE template switching. One entry per CDR3 protein results from TCRdb running MiXCR on the 5' RACE reads. The repertoire includes approximately 300,000 distinct CDR3 sequences, over 8.5% of them detected once, and 2.5% to 4% sits in the top ten. The trim removed 3 bases at V and 4 bases at J, leaving 2 bases unmatched. The CDR3 runs to 13 residues. Germline values: CDR1 SGHRS, CDR2 YFSETQ. This clonotype was seen only a few times. Its target is not known. Sequencing was performed on CD4+ T cells sorted from PBMCs, taken 45 days after the yellow fever booster vaccination. The chain recombines TRBV5-1 with TRBJ2-3, with 7 bases that match TRBD2. The TCR comes from a man aged 18 to 29 who received the YFV17D yellow fever vaccine. The CDR3 DNA follows: TGCGCCAGCAGCTGGGGAGGGCCAGATACGCAGTATTTT. This translates into CASSWGGPDTQYF. Combining the CDR3 with reference TRBV5-1 and TRBJ2-3 gives the whole variable domain KAGVTQTPRYLIKTRGQQVTLSCSPISGHRSVSWYQQTPGQGLQFLFEYFSETQRNKGNFPGRFSGRQFSNSRSEMNVSTLELGDSALYLCASSWGGPDTQYFGPGTRLTVL.